The clone carrying this T cell receptor beta chain appeared a few times. TCRdb reanalysed the RACE reads using MiXCR and keeps one entry per CDR3 protein. The sample holds approximately 320,000 distinct CDR3 sequences, approximately 5.8% seen once. The data originate from a study of human T cells and chemical hapten exposure. Time point indicated: pre-sensitization, week 0. Treatment reported: therapeutic diphenylcyclopropenone sensitization with weekly scalp DPC. Samples of blood were obtained prior to the application of each patch test. Germline assignment: CDR1 SEHNR and CDR2 FQNEAQ (reference sequence). The germline V and J ends were trimmed by 4 bases and 2 bases, with 21 bases remaining between them. This CDR3 is built from 17 residues.

This sequence joins TRBV7-9 and TRBJ2-7; D remains unclear. The sequence derives from a woman in her late teens or twenties with alopecia areata. Some clones in this sample may be carry-over from other donors' samples. Specimen: whole blood, collected in connection with sensitization to the hapten diphenylcyclopropenone (DPC). The CDR3 is CASSSELPGGSPYEQYF. CDR3 sequence (DNA): TGTGCCAGCAGCTCAGAACTCCCTGGCGGCTCCCCCTACGAGCAGTACTTC.